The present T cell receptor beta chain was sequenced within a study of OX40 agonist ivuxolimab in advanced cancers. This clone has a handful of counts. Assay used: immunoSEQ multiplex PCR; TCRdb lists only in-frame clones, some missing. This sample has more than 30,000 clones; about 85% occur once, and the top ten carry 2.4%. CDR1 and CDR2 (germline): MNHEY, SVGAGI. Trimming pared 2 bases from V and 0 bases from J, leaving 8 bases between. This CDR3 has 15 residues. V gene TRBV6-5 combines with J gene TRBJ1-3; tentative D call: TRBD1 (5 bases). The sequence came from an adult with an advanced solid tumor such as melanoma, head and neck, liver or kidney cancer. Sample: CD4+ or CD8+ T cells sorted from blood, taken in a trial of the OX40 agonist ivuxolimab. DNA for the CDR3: TGTGCCAGCAGTTACGACAGCAGCTCTGGAAACACCATATATTTT. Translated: CASSYDSSSGNTIYF.